This T cell receptor (beta chain) emerged from a study of blood T cell repertoires in COVID-19. As processed by the authors: Counts of nucleated cells, estimated from reference gene primer amplification, were obtained. Repertoires were generated with immunoSEQ multiplex PCR, while TCRdb's copy carries only in-frame clones and drops some. Clonal size and the V and J genes are those of that table, whereas D and trimming came from the DNA. The table lists roughly 260,000 clones, more than 75% of them singletons. The CDR3 spans 12 residues. Germline CDR1 and CDR2: SGHNT and YYREEE (reference sequence). The receptor's source is a middle-aged man who had recovered from COVID-19. The sample taken for sequencing was peripheral blood. The chain has TRBV5-4 and TRBJ1-4, with D uncertain. Gene TRBJ2-2 matches the end of the DNA better, so the J call may be wrong. The CDR3 loop reads CASSYGGRELFF. The DNA for the CDR3 is TGTGCCAGCAGCTACGGCGGAAGGGAGCTGTTTTTT.